This TCR beta chain is from a study of blood T cells in healthy people across ages. Through a sample-barcoded 5' primer and a J-beta primer mix, a second PCR was run for roughly 6 to 11 cycles. A template-switch adaptor containing 12 random nucleotides labeled each cDNA molecule. TCRdb fed the 5' RACE reads into MiXCR, producing one record per CDR3 protein. The repertoire consists of about 1.6 million distinct CDR3 sequences, with about 35% occurring once and the leading ten covering roughly 10%. The sequence was collected from a woman aged 25 to 39 in good health. The specimen was blood.

The CDR3 region is CASSLGLENYEQYF. CDR3 DNA: TGTGCCAGCAGCTTAGGGCTCGAGAACTACGAGCAGTACTTC. V usage is TRBV7-8 and J usage is TRBJ2-7, with D uncertain. Germline V gives CDR1 SGHVS, CDR2 FQNEAQ. Trimming took off 1 base at V and 3 bases at J, with 10 bases between the two ends. The CDR3 spans 14 residues.